This TCR beta chain was observed in a study of shared clonotypes between healthy human individuals (dated by TCRdb to 2020 to 2021). Regarding the research as a whole: A few men and two women, aged 18 to 49 years, made up the cohort. Between about 0.94 and 8.9 billion PBMCs per donor were obtained by leukapheresis. Different laboratories and diverse techniques were used to prepare libraries and sequence TCR repertoires, to increase sequencing depth and limit assay-specific biases. Blood TCR repertoires of roughly five healthy adults were deeply sequenced to estimate repertoire size and the extent of clonotype sharing between individuals. For each donor, CD4 naive and CD4 memory were each given three plates, CD8 naive was given two plates, and CD8 memory was given one plate. What the work shows at the level of the full study, not this receptor alone: Naive subsets generally had larger estimated clonotype richness than memory subsets did. Sampling was restricted to blood, and TCR repertoires in tissue are likely to differ from TCR repertoires in blood. Clonotypes shared by all four sorted-subset donors showed higher generation probabilities than non-shared clonotypes. About 5% of naive CD4, 3.5% of naive CD8, 2% to 2.5% of memory CD4, and 0.4% of memory CD8 clonotypes were shared across several donors. The small number of donors limited the genetic and exposure-history diversity represented. Incomplete sequencing was indicated by rarefaction of sorted-subset datasets, despite the large sequencing depth. Pairwise subsampling led to the expectation that sequencing depth would affect the degree of clonotype sharing among donors.

This clone came up once. Which antigen it targets is not known. Per-base qualities were not stored, and no clone one base away is much larger. V is reduced by 0 bases and J by 3 bases, leaving a spacing of 12 bases between them. Including cysteine and phenylalanine, the CDR3 has 15 amino acids. The DNA shown is the 45-base CDR3, in frame from base 1. The germline V gene (reference sequence) specifies LNHNV as CDR1 and YYDKDF as CDR2. The donors were healthy, HIV-negative adults who had no recently reported acute infections or vaccinations. Every donor was a Caucasian adult living in Nashville, Tennessee, USA. The CD8 memory samples were a combination of magnetically selected CD45RO+ cells and CCR7-negative CD45RA+ effector memory (TemRA) cells. Blood was collected by leukapheresis, and PBMCs were isolated by Ficoll-Histopaque density gradient centrifugation and then cryopreserved in liquid nitrogen vapor phase. Analytical flow cytometry was used to check the purity and quantity of each magnetically sorted T cell population. Genomic DNA was isolated from every sorted fraction and measured by UV absorbance on a Nanodrop 2000c.

Using the deep immunoSEQ assay, multiplex PCR amplified TCR CDR3 regions from genomic DNA. Extracted genomic DNA from each cell subset was spread evenly across all wells of several immunoSEQ 96-well plates, with each plate serving as a replicate. For sorted subsets, roughly 200 ng of genomic DNA, equivalent to some 30,000 T cell genomes, went into each replicate PCR. Purified libraries were measured with a Qubit 3.0 fluorometer, size-checked on a Bioanalyzer 2100, and measured again with the KAPA Library Quantification kit. Every immunoSEQ 96-well plate was sequenced on a dedicated single-read 150-cycle Illumina NextSeq 550 flow cell. Per the original workflow: Because the immunoSEQ output held only junctional sequences and lacked quality scores, the filtering could not match the filtering applied to full-length reads. To assign V/J genes and CDR3, sequences were annotated using PyIR, a Python wrapper for IgBLAST v1.9, with IMGT germline references. Reads were filtered out if the reads had weak V/J assignments (E-value above 1e-6), no CDR3, stop codons, out-of-frame junctions, or ambiguous translated residues. V3J clonotypes were defined as sequences sharing the same inferred V gene, J gene, and CDR3 amino acid sequence. The percentage overlap between two repertoires was calculated by dividing the number of shared unique clonotypes by the size of the smaller repertoire. Repertoire richness was assessed with RTK rarefaction, the Chao1 estimator, and Recon v2.1 estimates of unobserved clonotypes. Generation probabilities were computed with OLGA for all TCRbeta clonotypes obtained by the gDNA method from a few donors. The source is immuneACCESS, and TCRdb retained only in-frame sequences with V and J called. Part of the clones is not carried over; for the studies checked, unresolved V genes explain less than half of this, and the remainder is unexplained. D and trimming come from the DNA, and the V and J calls and clone size come from that table. The sample table records 100,000 or so clones; less than 80% of these occur just once. About 24% of the sample goes to the ten largest clones.

This sequence was found in a young woman in good health. The chain joins TRBV15 to TRBJ2-7, with TRBD2 tentatively as D gene (6 bases match). Sequenced sample: memory CD8+ T cells sorted from blood. The cell subset or site label on this specimen signifies: CD45RO+ cells pooled with CCR7-negative TemRA cells. The CDR3 protein is CATSRDLGGVYEQYF. The nucleotide sequence is TGTGCCACCAGCAGAGATCTTGGAGGGGTCTACGAGCAGTACTTC.